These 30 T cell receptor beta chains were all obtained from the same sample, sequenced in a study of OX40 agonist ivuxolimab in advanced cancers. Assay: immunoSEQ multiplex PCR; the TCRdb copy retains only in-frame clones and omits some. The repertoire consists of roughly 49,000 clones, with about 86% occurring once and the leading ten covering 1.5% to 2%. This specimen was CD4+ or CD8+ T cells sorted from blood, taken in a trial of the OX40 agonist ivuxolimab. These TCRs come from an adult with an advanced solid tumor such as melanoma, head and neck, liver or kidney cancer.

CDR3 region: CASTPGQITDTQYF. The CDR3 DNA sequence: TGTGCCAGCACCCCGGGACAGATCACAGATACGCAGTATTTT. J is TRBJ2-3 and V is TRBV2; TRBD1 matches 7 bases. This CDR3 contains 14 residues. The germline V gene has CDR1 SNHLY and CDR2 FYNNEI. Trimming removed 7 bases from V and 2 bases from J; junction bases left unmatched: 6.

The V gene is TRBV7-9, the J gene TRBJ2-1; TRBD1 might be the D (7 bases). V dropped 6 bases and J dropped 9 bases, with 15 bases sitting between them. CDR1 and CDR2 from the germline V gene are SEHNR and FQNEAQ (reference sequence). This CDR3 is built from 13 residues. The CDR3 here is CASRISQGGEQFF. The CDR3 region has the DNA TGTGCCAGCAGAATCTCCCAGGGGGGTGAGCAGTTCTTC.

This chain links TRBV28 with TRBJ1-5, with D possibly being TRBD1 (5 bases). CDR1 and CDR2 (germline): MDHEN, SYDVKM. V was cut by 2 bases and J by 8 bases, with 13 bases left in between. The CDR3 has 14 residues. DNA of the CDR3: TGTGCCAGCAGTTTACCTGATCCCAGGGAGCCCCAGCATTTT. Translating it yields CASSLPDPREPQHF.

For the CDR3, the DNA is TGTGCCAGTAGTCCCCGGGACAGTGCAGACGAGCAGTACTTC. This sequence encodes CASSPRDSADEQYF. This chain joins TRBV19 and TRBJ2-7; TRBD1 aligns across 7 bases. V gave up 5 bases and J gave up 5 bases; unmatched junction bases: 9. The CDR3 totals 14 residues. In germline, CDR1 is LNHDA, CDR2 SQIVND (reference sequence).

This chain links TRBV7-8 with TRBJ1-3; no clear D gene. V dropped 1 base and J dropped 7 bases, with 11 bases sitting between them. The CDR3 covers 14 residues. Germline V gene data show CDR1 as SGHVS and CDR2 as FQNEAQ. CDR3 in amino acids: CASSLGQFGNTIYF. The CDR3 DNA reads TGTGCCAGCAGCTTAGGGCAGTTTGGGAACACCATATATTTT.

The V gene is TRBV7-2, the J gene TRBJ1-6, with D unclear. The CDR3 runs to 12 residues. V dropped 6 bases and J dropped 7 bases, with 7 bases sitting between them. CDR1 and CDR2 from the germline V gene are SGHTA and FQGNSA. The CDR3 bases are TGTGCCAGCAGGACGAGCAATTCACCCCTCCACTTT. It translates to CASRTSNSPLHF. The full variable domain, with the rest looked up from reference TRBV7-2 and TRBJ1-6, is GAGVSQSPSNKVTEKGKDVELRCDPISGHTALYWYRQSLGQGLEFLIYFQGNSAPDKSGLPSDRFSAERTGGSVSTLTIQRTQQEDSAVYLCASRTSNSPLHFGNGTRLTVT.

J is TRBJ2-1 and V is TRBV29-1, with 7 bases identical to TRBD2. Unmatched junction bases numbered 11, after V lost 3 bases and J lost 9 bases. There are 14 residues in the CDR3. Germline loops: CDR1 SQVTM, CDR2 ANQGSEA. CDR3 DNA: TGCAGCGTTGAGAGAGGGAGGGCCCCTGCTGAGCAGTTCTTC. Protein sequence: CSVERGRAPAEQFF.

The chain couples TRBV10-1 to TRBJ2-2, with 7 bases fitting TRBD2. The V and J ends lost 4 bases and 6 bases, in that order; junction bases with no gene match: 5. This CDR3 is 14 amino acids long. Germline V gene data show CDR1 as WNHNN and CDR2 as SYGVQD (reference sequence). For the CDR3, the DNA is TGCGCCAGCAGTGTTGCGGGGGACTCCGGGGAGCTGTTTTTT. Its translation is CASSVAGDSGELFF.

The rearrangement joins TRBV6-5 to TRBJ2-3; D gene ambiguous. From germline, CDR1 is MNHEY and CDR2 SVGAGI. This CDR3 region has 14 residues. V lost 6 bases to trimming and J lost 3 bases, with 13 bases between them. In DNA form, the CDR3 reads TGTGCCAGCAGGGGTGGTTTAGGGACAGATACGCAGTATTTT. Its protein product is CASRGGLGTDTQYF.

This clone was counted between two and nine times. The DNA of the CDR3 is TGTGCCAGCAGTGTAGGGCCCGGACAGCCATATGGCTACACCTTC. This codes for CASSVGPGQPYGYTF. V usage is TRBV6-1 and J usage is TRBJ1-2, with a tentative D call TRBD1 (6 bases). The CDR3 covers 15 residues. V was trimmed by 4 bases and J by 5 bases, leaving 17 bases between them. Germline V CDR1 and CDR2: MNHNS, SASEGT.

CDR3 nucleotide sequence: TGTGCCAGCACATTATCGGGCCGTTCGGAGCCCCAGCATTTT. This translates into CASTLSGRSEPQHF. The rearrangement links TRBV2 to TRBJ1-5; unclear D gene. Germline CDR1 SNHLY, CDR2 FYNNEI. Trimming left V 7 bases short and J 8 bases short, with 18 bases between. This CDR3 has 14 residues.

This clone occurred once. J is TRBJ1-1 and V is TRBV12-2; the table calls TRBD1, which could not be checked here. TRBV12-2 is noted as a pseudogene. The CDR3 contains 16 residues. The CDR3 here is CASRPGRRGGNTEAFF. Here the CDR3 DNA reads TGTGCAAGTCGCCCCGGAAGGCGAGGGGGGAACACTGAAGCTTTCTTT.

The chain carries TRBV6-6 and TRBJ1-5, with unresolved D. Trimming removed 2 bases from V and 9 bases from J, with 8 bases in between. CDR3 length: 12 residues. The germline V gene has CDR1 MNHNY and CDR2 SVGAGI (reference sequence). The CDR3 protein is CASSYGDGPQHF. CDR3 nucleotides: TGTGCCAGCAGTTACGGAGACGGGCCCCAGCATTTT.

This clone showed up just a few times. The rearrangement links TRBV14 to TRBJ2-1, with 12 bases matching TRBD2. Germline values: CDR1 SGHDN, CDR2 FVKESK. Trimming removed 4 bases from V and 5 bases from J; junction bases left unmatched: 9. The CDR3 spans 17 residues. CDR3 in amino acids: CASSLFRGTSGHNEQFF. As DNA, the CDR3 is TGTGCCAGCAGCCTGTTTAGGGGGACTAGCGGGCACAATGAGCAGTTCTTC.

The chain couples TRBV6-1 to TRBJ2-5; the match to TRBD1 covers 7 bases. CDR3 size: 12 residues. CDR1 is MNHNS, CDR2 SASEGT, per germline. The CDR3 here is CAGQVSQETQYF. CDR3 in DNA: TGTGCAGGACAGGTCTCCCAAGAGACCCAGTACTTC.

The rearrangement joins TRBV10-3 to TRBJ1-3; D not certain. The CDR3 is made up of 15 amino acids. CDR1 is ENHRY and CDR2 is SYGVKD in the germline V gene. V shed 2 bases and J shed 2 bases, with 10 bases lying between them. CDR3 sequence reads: CAISELGNTGNTIYF. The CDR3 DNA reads TGTGCCATCAGTGAGCTAGGGAATACTGGAAACACCATATATTTT.

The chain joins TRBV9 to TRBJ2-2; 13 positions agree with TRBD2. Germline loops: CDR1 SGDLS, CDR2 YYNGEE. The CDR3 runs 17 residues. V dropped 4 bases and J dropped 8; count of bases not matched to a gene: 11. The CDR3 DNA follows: TGTGCCAGCAGCACTTCCGGGACTAGCGGGACCTTAGGGGAGCTGTTTTTT. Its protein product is CASSTSGTSGTLGELFF.

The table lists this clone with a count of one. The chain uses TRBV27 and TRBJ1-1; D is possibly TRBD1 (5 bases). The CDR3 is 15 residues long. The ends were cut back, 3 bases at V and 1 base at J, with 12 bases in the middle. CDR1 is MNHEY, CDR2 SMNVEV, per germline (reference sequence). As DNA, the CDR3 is TGTGCCAGCAGTTTTCTTGGGAGGGGGAACACTGAAGCTTTCTTT. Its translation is CASSFLGRGNTEAFF.

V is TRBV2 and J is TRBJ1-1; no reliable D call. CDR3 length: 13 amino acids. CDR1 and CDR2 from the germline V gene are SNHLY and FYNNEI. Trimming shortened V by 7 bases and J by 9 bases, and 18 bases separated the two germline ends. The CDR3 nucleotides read TGTGCCAGCAAAATAGACGGCCTTTTGAAAGCTTTCTTT. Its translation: CASKIDGLLKAFF.

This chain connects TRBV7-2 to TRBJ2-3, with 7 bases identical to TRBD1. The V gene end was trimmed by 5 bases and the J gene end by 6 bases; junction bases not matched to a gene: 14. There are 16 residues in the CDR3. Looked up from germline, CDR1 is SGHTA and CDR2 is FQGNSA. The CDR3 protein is CASSEQGPAVYDTQYF. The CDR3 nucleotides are TGTGCCAGCAGCGAACAGGGGCCCGCCGTCTATGATACGCAGTATTTT. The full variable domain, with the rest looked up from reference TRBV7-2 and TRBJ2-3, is GAGVSQSPSNKVTEKGKDVELRCDPISGHTALYWYRQSLGQGLEFLIYFQGNSAPDKSGLPSDRFSAERTGGSVSTLTIQRTQQEDSAVYLCASSEQGPAVYDTQYFGPGTRLTVL.

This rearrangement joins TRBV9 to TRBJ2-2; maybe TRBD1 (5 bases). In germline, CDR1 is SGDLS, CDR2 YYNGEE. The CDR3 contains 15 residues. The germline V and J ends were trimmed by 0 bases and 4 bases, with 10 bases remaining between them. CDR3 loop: CASSVDGQVTGELFF. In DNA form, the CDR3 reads TGTGCCAGCAGCGTAGACGGACAAGTCACCGGGGAGCTGTTTTTT.

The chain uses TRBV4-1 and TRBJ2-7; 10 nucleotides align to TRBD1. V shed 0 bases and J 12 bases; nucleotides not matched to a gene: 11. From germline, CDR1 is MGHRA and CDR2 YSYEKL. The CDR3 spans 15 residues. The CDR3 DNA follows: TGCGCCAGCAGCCAAGATCCCGGACAGGGGGTTTCGCCGTACTTC. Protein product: CASSQDPGQGVSPYF.

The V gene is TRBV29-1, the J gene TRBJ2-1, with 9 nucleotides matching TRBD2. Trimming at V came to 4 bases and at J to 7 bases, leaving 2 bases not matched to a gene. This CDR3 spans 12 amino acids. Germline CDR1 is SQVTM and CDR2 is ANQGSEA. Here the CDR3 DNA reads TGCAGCGTTGCGACTAGCGGAAATGAGCAGTTCTTC. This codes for CSVATSGNEQFF.

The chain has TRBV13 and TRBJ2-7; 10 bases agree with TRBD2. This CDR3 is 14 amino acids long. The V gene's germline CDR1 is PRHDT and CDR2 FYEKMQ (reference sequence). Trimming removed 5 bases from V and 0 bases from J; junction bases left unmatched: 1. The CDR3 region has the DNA TGTGCCAGCAGCAGACTAGCGGGCTCCTACGAGCAGTACTTC. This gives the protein CASSRLAGSYEQYF.

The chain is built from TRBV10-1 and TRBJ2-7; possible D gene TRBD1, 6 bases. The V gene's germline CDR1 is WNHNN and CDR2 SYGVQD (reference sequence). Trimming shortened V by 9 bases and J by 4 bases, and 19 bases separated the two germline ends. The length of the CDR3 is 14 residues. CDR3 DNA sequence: TGCGCCAGTTCTCAACGGGACAACGTTTACGAGCAGTACTTC. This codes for CASSQRDNVYEQYF.

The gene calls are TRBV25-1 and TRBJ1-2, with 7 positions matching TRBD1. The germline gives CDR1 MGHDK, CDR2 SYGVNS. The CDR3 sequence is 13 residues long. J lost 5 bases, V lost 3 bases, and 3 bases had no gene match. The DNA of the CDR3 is TGTGCCAGCAGTGAGGGACAGATGTATGGCTACACCTTC. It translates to CASSEGQMYGYTF.

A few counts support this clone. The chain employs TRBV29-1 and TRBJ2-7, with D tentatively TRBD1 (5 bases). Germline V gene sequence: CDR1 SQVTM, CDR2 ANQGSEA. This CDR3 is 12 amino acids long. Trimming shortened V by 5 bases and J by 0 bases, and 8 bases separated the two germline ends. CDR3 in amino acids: CSVSQGSYEQYF. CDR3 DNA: TGCAGCGTTTCCCAGGGCTCCTACGAGCAGTACTTC.

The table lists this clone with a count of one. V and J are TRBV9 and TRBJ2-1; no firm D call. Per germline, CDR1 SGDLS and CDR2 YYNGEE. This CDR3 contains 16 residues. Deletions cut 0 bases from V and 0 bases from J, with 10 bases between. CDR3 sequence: CASSVEARSSYNEQFF. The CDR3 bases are TGTGCCAGCAGCGTAGAGGCCCGGAGCTCCTACAATGAGCAGTTCTTC.

CDR3 sequence: CASSTGRNQPQHF. DNA of the CDR3: TGCGCCAGCTCCACGGGGAGAAACCAGCCCCAGCATTTT. The chain combines TRBV4-3 with TRBJ1-5; D unresolved. V was pared by 8 bases and J by 7 bases, with 15 bases between. The CDR3 length is 13 residues. The V gene's germline CDR1 is LGHNA and CDR2 YSLEER.

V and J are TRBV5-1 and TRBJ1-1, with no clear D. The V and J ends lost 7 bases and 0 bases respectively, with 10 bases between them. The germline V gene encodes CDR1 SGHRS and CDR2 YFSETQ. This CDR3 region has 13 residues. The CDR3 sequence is CASSKELNTEAFF. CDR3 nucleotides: TGCGCCAGCTCGAAGGAGTTGAACACTGAAGCTTTCTTT.